This entry features one T cell receptor beta chain sequence. This clone was seen once. Its antigen remains unidentified. Per-base quality was not reported, and no clone a single base away is much larger than it. Participants in the prospective study were aged 18 to 89 years, lived in 20 to 25 United States geographic areas, and enrolled through a virtual design. Cohort assignment in the prospective study relied on participant-reported clinical history from a screening survey and a study questionnaire. ImmuneRACE Cohort 3 recovered participants were defined by two consecutive negative NP/OP PCR tests, healthcare professional clearance, or symptom resolution. In the prospective study, whole blood, serum and a nasopharyngeal or oropharyngeal swab were collected from each participant by mobile phlebotomists. Prospective study participants could optionally give additional blood draws and questionnaires over an approximately two-month period. Blood samples from the prospective study were shipped frozen or at room temperature prior to DNA extraction.

The germline V gene gives CDR1 as SGHTA and CDR2 as FQGNSA. The CDR3, from cysteine to phenylalanine, totals 13 residues. Here the CDR3 DNA is all that survives: 39 bases in frame from base 1. V was cut back by 7 bases and J by 2 bases, leaving a gap of 9 bases between them. This entry is derived from a study of blood T cell repertoires in COVID-19 (dated by TCRdb to between 2020 and 2021). About the full investigation: The collaborator samples originated in the United States, Italy and Spain and spanned the acute and convalescent phases of COVID-19. Deeply sampled blood TCRbeta repertoires from subjects exposed to, actively infected with, or recovered from COVID-19 were included in the dataset. The repertoires were released in a freely available public database meant as a resource for research on the immune response to SARS-CoV-2. HLA class I and class II types, where available, came from metadata supplied by the sample provider rather than from assay-based typing. The sample metadata nearly always contained a de-identified subject ID, COVID-19 status, age in years and sex. The material from the prospective study consisted of cDNA or gDNA derived from T cells, B-cell-depleted T cells, or PBMCs. The samples were drawn from two sources: the first 160 participants of the ongoing ImmuneRACE study, and 1,254 subjects contributed by 6 global collaborators.

The paper as a whole reports these results and caveats: The amount of clinical and demographic metadata varied by source and participant and was provided uncurated.

The immunoSEQ Assay, a bias-controlled multiplex PCR, was used to amplify TCRbeta CDR3 regions from genomic DNA. As for the original processing: The number of nucleated cells in each sample was estimated from the amplification of reference gene primers within the assay. To quantify the absolute abundance of each unique TCRbeta CDR3 rearrangement, sequence reads were collapsed and filtered. For each sample, productive Simpson clonality was calculated as the square root of Simpson's diversity index across productive rearrangements. The table was pulled from immuneACCESS by TCRdb, which kept in-frame rearrangements only. Such tables lose some clones; where checked, under half of the loss comes from unresolved V genes, and the rest has no known cause. That table furnishes V, J and clone size, whereas the DNA furnished D and trimming. The sample table holds more than 250,000 clones, of which roughly 90% were seen once. Together, the top ten hold around a sixth of the sample.

The V and J segments used are TRBV7-2 and TRBJ2-1, with TRBD2 tentatively as D gene (5 bases match). This receptor was taken from a woman under 40 who had recovered from COVID-19. Material: PBMCs or T cells enriched from blood (not recorded which). The nucleotides read TGTGCCAGCACCCCCGGGGCCTACAATGAGCAGTTCTTC. It specifies CASTPGAYNEQFF.